One sample yielded the 8 T cell receptor beta chains listed below, sequenced in a study of T cell repertoires in cytomegalovirus infection. TCRdb reprocessed the reads via MiXCR and lists one record per CDR3 protein. The sample includes approximately 550,000 distinct CDR3 sequences, 15% to 20% of them seen just once. Sequenced sample: CD8+ T cells from PBMCs. These receptors were taken from a human donor in good health (CMV status not recorded). Some clones in this sample may be carry-over from other donors' samples.

This clonotype was counted only a few times. The chain has TRBV10-3 and TRBJ2-1, with D tentatively TRBD2 (6 bases). Trimming stripped 0 bases from V and 4 bases from J, with 13 bases between. CDR1 and CDR2 (germline): ENHRY, SYGVKD. The CDR3 has 16 amino acids. CDR3 nucleotide sequence: TGTGCCATCAGTGAGTCGATGGCGGGGAAATACAATGAGCAGTTCTTC. Amino acids: CAISESMAGKYNEQFF.

This sequence joins TRBV20-1 and TRBJ2-5, with D perhaps matching TRBD2 (6 bases). V was cut by 0 bases and J by 4 bases, with 21 bases left in between. This CDR3 is built from 17 residues. CDR1 and CDR2 (germline): DFQATT, SNEGSKA (reference sequence). CDR3 amino acids: CSARDPNSGRSPETQYF. The DNA for the CDR3 is TGCAGTGCTAGAGATCCAAACTCTGGGAGGTCCCCAGAGACCCAGTACTTC.

The chain recombines TRBV3-1 with TRBJ2-7; D possibly corresponds to TRBD1 (6 bases). The CDR3 totals 14 residues. V lost 2 bases to trimming and J lost 4 bases, with 12 bases between them. Per the germline V gene, CDR1 is LGHDT and CDR2 is YNNKEL (reference sequence). The CDR3 nucleotides read TGTGCCAGCAGCCAAAGAGGGGGTGAATACGAGCAGTACTTC. Translation gives CASSQRGGEYEQYF.

This clonotype was picked up many times. The CDR3 protein is CASSADFRGQGIYGYTF. As DNA, the CDR3 is TGTGCCAGCAGTGCCGACTTTAGGGGACAGGGGATCTATGGCTACACCTTC. The chain has TRBV6-1 and TRBJ1-2, with 10 bases fitting TRBD1. V lost 4 bases and J lost 4; bases outside the gene matches: 12. Germline V gives CDR1 MNHNS, CDR2 SASEGT. The CDR3 is made up of 17 amino acids.

This clonotype was seen repeatedly, ten times or more. The genes are TRBV19 and TRBJ1-5; D call uncertain. Trimming left V 4 bases short and J 0 bases short, with 16 bases between. CDR1 LNHDA and CDR2 SQIVND come from the germline V gene (reference sequence). The CDR3 totals 17 residues. The CDR3 is CASSTLTATDSNQPQHF. The CDR3 coding sequence is TGTGCCAGTAGTACTTTGACGGCAACTGATAGCAATCAGCCCCAGCATTTT.

Of note for this clonotype: A single base separates this from a much larger clone, so it may be a read error. The rearrangement uses TRBV7-8 and TRBJ1-2; D not certain. The V and J ends lost 5 bases and 6 bases respectively, with 10 bases between them. Germline V gives CDR1 SGHVS, CDR2 FQNEAQ. CDR3 size: 12 residues. Written as DNA, the CDR3 is TGTGCCAGCAGCGATGCTCAGAATGGCTACACCTTC. Translation gives CASSDAQNGYTF.

This clonotype has ten or more counts. This chain links TRBV10-3 with TRBJ2-7; D might be TRBD2 (5 bases). V dropped 0 bases and J dropped 4 bases, with 7 bases sitting between them. Looked up from germline, CDR1 is ENHRY and CDR2 is SYGVKD. The CDR3 loop spans 13 amino acids. This chain's CDR3 is CAISESGDYEQYF. DNA for the CDR3: TGTGCCATCAGTGAGTCGGGAGATTACGAGCAGTACTTC.

This clonotype showed up just a few times. V usage is TRBV7-9 and J usage is TRBJ2-1; perhaps TRBD1 as D (6 bases). Per the germline V gene, CDR1 is SEHNR and CDR2 is FQNEAQ (reference sequence). V dropped 5 bases and J dropped 8 bases, with 22 bases sitting between them. This CDR3 contains 16 residues. The CDR3 DNA follows: TGTGCCAGCAGCGTGCAAAGGGCGGACAGAGGGGATGAGCAGTTCTTC. It is translated as CASSVQRADRGDEQFF.